A selection of T cell receptor beta chains follows, all from one sample in a study of blood T cell repertoires in COVID-19. Data came from immunoSEQ multiplex PCR; TCRdb stores just in-frame clones and leaves some out. The table lists 300,000 to 350,000 clones, around nine tenths of them singletons, with under 6% in the top ten. Sample: PBMCs or T cells enriched from blood (not recorded which). Every receptor here comes from a man aged 30 to 39 who had recovered from COVID-19. Both conserved end residues are part of each CDR3. Fields, in order: J gene, V gene, clone size, D gene, CDR3 length, CDR3 protein, CDR3 DNA. A D gene is named only where the DNA matches it firmly. Size is omitted from some rows. Given values are once, few, many or a class for expanded clones.

TRBJ2-1 TRBV5-4 NA NA 16 CASSLYQGRSYNEQFF TGTGCCAGCAGCTTGTATCAGGGGCGCTCCTACAATGAGCAGTTCTTC
TRBJ2-7 TRBV5-6 NA TRBD1 16 CASNSGQGRKGYEQYF TGTGCCAGCAATTCTGGACAGGGAAGAAAGGGCTACGAGCAGTACTTC
TRBJ2-7 TRBV4-1 NA TRBD2 14 CASSQGTSGYEQYF TGCGCCAGCAGCCAAGGGACTAGCGGCTACGAGCAGTACTTC
TRBJ1-1 TRBV10-1 NA TRBD1 13 CASQGQLNTEAFF TGCGCCAGCCAGGGACAGCTGAACACTGAAGCTTTCTTT
TRBJ2-1 TRBV7-2 NA TRBD2 16 CASSFSPLAGGSEQFF TGTGCCAGCAGCTTTAGTCCACTAGCGGGGGGGAGTGAGCAGTTCTTC
TRBJ2-1 TRBV2 NA TRBD2 14 CASSGREGRNEQFF TGTGCCAGCAGCGGCAGGGAGGGTCGAAATGAGCAGTTCTTC
TRBJ1-5 TRBV28 NA NA 12 CASSFGGQPQHF TGTGCCAGCAGTTTCGGAGGACAGCCCCAGCATTTT
TRBJ1-6 TRBV11-2 once NA 16 CASSLRRSGSNSPLHF TGTGCCAGCAGCTTACGCCGATCAGGGTCTAATTCACCCCTCCACTTT
TRBJ2-1 TRBV7-3 NA TRBD1 13 CASSVSTGGALFF TGTGCCAGCAGCGTCTCGACAGGGGGCGCGCTGTTCTTC
TRBJ2-1 TRBV18 NA NA 14 CASSALASYNEQFF TGTGCCAGCTCAGCCCTGGCCTCCTACAATGAGCAGTTCTTC
TRBJ1-3 TRBV2 once TRBD1 17 CASRDIRTGDSGNTIYF TGTGCCAGCAGGGACATAAGGACAGGGGATTCTGGAAACACCATATATTTT
TRBJ2-1 TRBV9 NA TRBD1 15 CASSVATGGGDEQFF TGTGCCAGCAGCGTAGCGACAGGGGGCGGGGATGAGCAGTTCTTC
TRBJ2-7 TRBV4-1 few TRBD2 17 CASSQPPRTSGGYEQYF TGCGCCAGCAGCCAACCTCCGAGGACTAGCGGGGGTTACGAGCAGTACTTC
TRBJ2-7 TRBV10-2 NA TRBD2 13 CASRGSGGYEQYF TGCGCCAGCAGAGGTAGCGGGGGTTACGAGCAGTACTTC
TRBJ2-5 TRBV5-1 NA TRBD1 13 CASSSQGEETQYF TGCGCCAGCAGCTCTCAGGGGGAAGAGACCCAGTACTTC
TRBJ1-6 TRBV28 NA TRBD1 18 CASSPGQALSSYNSPLHF TGTGCCAGCAGCCCCGGACAGGCCCTTAGCTCCTATAATTCACCCCTCCACTTT
TRBJ2-1 TRBV3-1/TRBV3-2 once TRBD2 15 CASSLSGGAINEQFF TGTGCCAGCAGTCTTAGCGGGGGGGCGATTAATGAGCAGTTCTTC
TRBJ2-1 TRBV7-9 NA TRBD2 16 CASSSPASGGASEQFF TGTGCCAGCAGTTCCCCCGCTAGCGGGGGGGCCTCTGAGCAGTTCTTC